The 10 T cell receptor beta chains below were found in one sample sequenced in a study of CD8 T cells in ankylosing spondylitis. TCRdb re-analysed the 5' RACE reads in MiXCR, keeping a single row per CDR3 protein. Of fewer than 400,000 distinct CDR3 sequences listed, 14% to 15% are singletons. Sequenced: blood, either unsorted or a sorted T cell fraction (not recorded which). All receptors come from a male donor with ankylosing spondylitis or in good health (not recorded which).

This clonotype was counted at least ten times. This chain joins TRBV12-3 or TRBV12-4 and TRBJ2-7, with 7 bases lining up with TRBD1. The CDR3 runs 13 residues. V gave up 10 bases and J gave up 4 bases; unmatched junction bases: 10. The CDR3, as DNA: TGTGCCACCACAGGGGTAAACGGGTACGAGCAGTACTTC. It encodes CATTGVNGYEQYF.

In its sample, this clonotype was seen a few times. This rearrangement joins TRBV7-2 to TRBJ2-1; no reliable D call. Germline V gene data show CDR1 as SGHTA and CDR2 as FQGNSA. The ends were cut back, 9 bases at V and 3 bases at J, with 12 bases in the middle. The CDR3 sequence is 13 residues long. CDR3 protein: CASLSRNYNEQFF. The CDR3 DNA sequence: TGTGCCAGTCTTTCGCGGAACTACAATGAGCAGTTCTTC.

This clonotype has just a few counts. This chain joins TRBV12-3 or TRBV12-4 and TRBJ2-5; D gene unclear. The CDR3 is made up of 12 amino acids. Trimming left V 7 bases short and J 4 bases short, with 10 bases between. CDR3 residues: CASTRLGETQYF. Here the CDR3 DNA reads TGTGCCAGCACCAGGTTGGGAGAGACCCAGTACTTC.

This clonotype came up many times. V usage is TRBV5-6 and J usage is TRBJ2-3; 14 bases match TRBD2. The CDR3 sequence is 17 residues long. With 4 bases clipped from V and 5 bases from J, the junction kept 9 bases outside the gene matches. Per germline, CDR1 SGHDT and CDR2 YYEEEE. The CDR3 DNA reads as TGTGCCAGCAGCCAGCGGACGGGGACTAGCGGGAGAGATACGCAGTATTTT. Its translation: CASSQRTGTSGRDTQYF.

This clonotype came up a few times. The J gene is TRBJ2-2, the V gene TRBV4-2; either TRBD1 or TRBD2 may fit D (5 bases each). CDR3 length: 17 residues. V was pared by 1 base and J by 3 bases, with 15 bases between. The germline CDR1 and CDR2 sequences are LGHNA and YNFKEQ. CDR3 in DNA: TGTGCCAGCAGCCAAGGGTATCGGGGCGCGGACACCGGGGAGCTGTTTTTT. It translates to CASSQGYRGADTGELFF.

This clonotype was counted a single time. The rearrangement joins TRBV7-2 to TRBJ1-5; TRBD1 matches at 8 bases. CDR1 is SGHTA and CDR2 is FQGNSA in the germline V gene. CDR3 length equals 15 residues. V shed 0 bases and J 4 bases; nucleotides not matched to a gene: 2. CDR3 sequence (DNA): TGTGCCAGCAGCTTAGCAAGGGACAGGAATCAGCCCCAGCATTTT. This gives the protein CASSLARDRNQPQHF.

CDR3 DNA sequence: TGCAGTGCTAGAGTTCCGGGGGTGAGCAATCAGCCCCAGCATTTT. Protein sequence: CSARVPGVSNQPQHF. The chain combines TRBV20-1 with TRBJ1-5; a possible D gene is TRBD1 (5 bases). From germline, CDR1 is DFQATT and CDR2 SNEGSKA (reference sequence). The CDR3 totals 15 residues. V shed 1 base and J shed 1 base, with 11 bases lying between them.

The chain joins TRBV6-1 to TRBJ1-6; D is unresolved. Germline CDR1 MNHNS, CDR2 SASEGT. V shed 2 bases and J shed 10 bases, with 9 bases lying between them. There are 13 residues in the CDR3. In DNA, the CDR3 is TGTGCCAGCAGTGAACCATACAGCTCACCCCTCCACTTT. Translating it yields CASSEPYSSPLHF.

This clonotype was seen more than once but under ten times. The V gene is TRBV2, the J gene TRBJ1-1, with D uncertain. This CDR3 has 12 amino acids. V was cut by 6 bases and J by 2 bases, with 7 bases left in between. Germline V CDR1 and CDR2: SNHLY, FYNNEI. CDR3 amino acids: CASRNSNTEAFF. DNA for the CDR3: TGTGCCAGCAGGAACAGCAACACTGAAGCTTTCTTT.

This chain connects TRBV5-6 to TRBJ1-2; 7 bases line up with TRBD1. The CDR3 contains 13 residues. Germline CDR1 reads SGHDT; CDR2 reads YYEEEE. V was clipped by 4 bases and J by 8 bases; unmatched bases: 8. The CDR3 region has the DNA TGTGCCAGCAGCGCGAAGGGGGCCTGGGGCTACACCTTC. Translation: CASSAKGAWGYTF.